This TCR beta chain was found in a study of blood T cell repertoires in COVID-19 (dated by TCRdb to the early 2020s). Describing the broader study: Collaborator samples came from the United States, Italy and Spain and covered acute and convalescent phases of COVID-19. The material from the prospective study consisted of cDNA or gDNA derived from T cells, B-cell-depleted T cells, or PBMCs. Deeply sampled blood TCRbeta repertoires from subjects exposed to, actively infected with, or recovered from COVID-19 were included in the dataset. The repertoires were released in a freely available public database meant as a resource for research on the immune response to SARS-CoV-2. Samples were obtained from the ongoing ImmuneRACE study (first 160 participants) and from some 1,300 subjects provided by 6 global collaborators. Nearly every sample came with metadata listing a de-identified subject ID, COVID-19 status, age in years and sex. HLA class I and class II types, where available, came from metadata supplied by the sample provider rather than from assay-based typing.

The investigation overall reported the following: The amount of clinical and demographic metadata varied by source and participant and was provided uncurated.

Participants in the prospective study were enrolled through a virtual design, were aged roughly 18 to 100 years, and lived in roughly 24 United States geographic areas. Cohort assignment in the prospective study relied on participant-reported clinical history from a screening survey and a study questionnaire. For ImmuneRACE Cohort 3, a participant was defined as recovered based on two consecutive negative NP/OP PCR tests, clearance by a healthcare professional, or resolution of symptoms. In the prospective study, mobile phlebotomists collected whole blood, serum and a nasopharyngeal or oropharyngeal swab from each participant. Participants in the prospective study had the option to provide additional blood draws and questionnaires over a roughly 2-month period. Prospective study blood samples were shipped either frozen or at room temperature before DNA extraction. In its sample, this clone was seen a few times. It lacks a known antigen. Per-base quality was not reported, and no clone a single base away is much larger than it.

CDR1 SGDLS and CDR2 YYNGEE are derived from the germline V gene. From cysteine to phenylalanine, the CDR3 is 17 amino acids long. The kept DNA is CDR3 alone, 51 bases in frame from the first base. The V and J ends are trimmed by 2 bases and 4 bases, leaving 19 bases between them. TCRbeta CDR3 regions were amplified from genomic DNA using the immunoSEQ Assay, a bias-controlled multiplex PCR. Regarding the original processing steps: Nucleated cell counts per sample were estimated from amplification of reference gene primers within the assay. Sequence reads were collapsed and filtered to measure the absolute abundance of every unique TCRbeta CDR3 rearrangement. Productive Simpson clonality was computed per sample as the square root of Simpson's diversity index over productive rearrangements. TCRdb stores this immuneACCESS table with in-frame sequences only. Part of the clones is absent; in the studies checked, under half of the shortfall reflects unresolved V genes, and no reason is known for the rest. V, J and clone size were drawn from that table, and D and trimming were deduced from the DNA. Here the sample has 250,000 to 300,000 clones; around 90% occur a single time. Roughly 1.1% of the sample comes from the top ten.

The TCR comes from a woman aged 25 to 39 who had recovered from COVID-19. Sequencing was done on a sample of PBMCs or T cells enriched from blood (not recorded which). The chain links TRBV9 with TRBJ2-1, and possibly TRBD1, on 5 matching bases. The DNA reads TGTGCCAGCAGCGTTTATCCGACAGAGCTACCATACAATGAGCAGTTCTTC. Its protein product is CASSVYPTELPYNEQFF. Full variable domain (CDR3 extended with the reference TRBV9 and TRBJ2-1 proteins): DSGVTQTPKHLITATGQRVTLRCSPRSGDLSVYWYQQSLDQGLQFLIQYYNGEERAKGNILERFSAQQFPDLHSELNLSSLELGDSALYFCASSVYPTELPYNEQFFGPGTRLTVL.